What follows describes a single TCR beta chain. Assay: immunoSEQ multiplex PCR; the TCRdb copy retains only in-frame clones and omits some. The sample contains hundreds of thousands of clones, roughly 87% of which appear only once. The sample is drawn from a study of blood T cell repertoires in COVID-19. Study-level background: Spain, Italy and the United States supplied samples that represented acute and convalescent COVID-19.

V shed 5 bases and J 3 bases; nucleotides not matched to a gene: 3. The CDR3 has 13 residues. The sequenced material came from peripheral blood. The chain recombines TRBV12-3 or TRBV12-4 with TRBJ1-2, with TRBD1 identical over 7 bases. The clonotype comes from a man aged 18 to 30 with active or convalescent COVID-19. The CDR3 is CASSITGDYGYTF. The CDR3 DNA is TGTGCCAGCAGTATCACAGGGGACTATGGCTACACCTTC.